The 12 T cell receptor beta chains given below trace back to one sample, sequenced in a study of T cell changes during pregnancy in multiple sclerosis (dated by TCRdb to 2018 to 2020). The library came from the immunoSEQ multiplex PCR assay. TCRdb holds this immuneACCESS table with in-frame rearrangements only. Some clones are missing; in checked studies, unresolved V genes explain under half, and the rest has no known cause. Recorded for this sample are 35,000 to 45,000 clones; roughly 93% of them occurred a single time. Roughly 0.4% of the sample rests with the top ten. Sequencing was performed on CD4+ T cells from peripheral blood mononuclear cells, taken in the first trimester of pregnancy. The source of these receptors is a female donor with multiple sclerosis, enrolled in a pregnancy study.

This clone has only one observation. The CDR3 spells CASSVGLASYNEQFF. DNA for the CDR3: TGTGCCAGCAGCGTAGGCCTAGCGTCGTACAATGAGCAGTTCTTC. The gene calls are TRBV9 and TRBJ2-1; maybe TRBD2 (6 bases). Germline loops: CDR1 SGDLS, CDR2 YYNGEE. The CDR3 sequence is 15 residues long. V was cut by 0 bases and J by 4 bases, with 11 bases left in between. The complete variable domain, with remaining parts taken from reference TRBV9 and TRBJ2-1, reads DSGVTQTPKHLITATGQRVTLRCSPRSGDLSVYWYQQSLDQGLQFLIQYYNGEERAKGNILERFSAQQFPDLHSELNLSSLELGDSALYFCASSVGLASYNEQFFGPGTRLTVL.

V and J are TRBV7-9 and TRBJ1-5, with a weak D call TRBD1 (5 bases). Per germline, CDR1 SEHNR and CDR2 FQNEAQ (reference sequence). The CDR3 has 12 residues. V lost 11 bases and J 4 bases, leaving 12 bases between the germline ends. The CDR3 nucleotides are TGTGCCGGGGGGACGCCAAATCAGCCCCAGCATTTT. Translating it yields CAGGTPNQPQHF.

CDR3 nucleotide sequence: TGTGCCTGGAGTGTGCTTAGGGGGCGCGGTGGCTACACCTTC. This gives the protein CAWSVLRGRGGYTF. This sequence joins TRBV30 and TRBJ1-2; TRBD1 matches at 7 bases. This CDR3 is 14 amino acids long. Per the germline V gene, CDR1 is GTSNPN and CDR2 is SVGIG (reference sequence). Losses at the gene ends were 0 bases for V and 7 bases for J; bases not matched to a gene: 8.

This chain's CDR3 is CASSLRQRQGGEQYF. DNA for the CDR3: TGCGCCAGCAGTCTCCGCCAGCGACAGGGAGGCGAGCAGTACTTC. The rearrangement uses TRBV5-1 and TRBJ2-7; D is possibly TRBD1 (7 bases). There are 15 residues in the CDR3. V gave up 5 bases and J gave up 6 bases, with 21 bases separating them. The V gene's germline CDR1 is SGHRS and CDR2 YFSETQ.

The J gene is TRBJ2-7, the V gene TRBV7-2, with TRBD2 matching over 7 bases. Germline lookup yields CDR1 SGHTA and CDR2 FQGNSA. CDR3 size: 17 residues. Trimming cost V 1 base and J 0 bases; bases outside gene matches: 9. The DNA of the CDR3 is TGTGCCAGCAGCTTAGTACTTTTAGCGGGCAGCTCCTACGAGCAGTACTTC. It translates to CASSLVLLAGSSYEQYF.

The chain has TRBV30 and TRBJ1-5; weak D call: TRBD1 (5 bases). Germline-derived CDR1 and CDR2 are GTSNPN and SVGIG (reference sequence). The V end was cut by 1 base, the J end by 5 bases, with 9 bases between. This CDR3 comprises 13 residues. The CDR3 coding sequence is TGTGCCTGGAGTGGGGGGGTCGATCAGCCCCAGCATTTT. It codes for CAWSGGVDQPQHF.

The rearrangement links TRBV7-7 to TRBJ2-1, with 8 bases aligning to TRBD1. In germline, CDR1 is SSHAT, CDR2 FNYEAQ (reference sequence). This CDR3 region has 14 residues. Unmatched junction bases numbered 7, after V lost 3 bases and J lost 9 bases. The CDR3 here is CASSFGTGFGEQFF. The CDR3 nucleotides read TGTGCCAGCAGCTTCGGGACAGGCTTCGGTGAGCAGTTCTTC.

The rearrangement uses TRBV11-2 and TRBJ2-3; perhaps TRBD1 as D (5 bases). From germline, CDR1 is SGHAT and CDR2 FQNNGV. The V and J ends lost 4 bases and 1 base respectively, with 9 bases between them. The CDR3 sequence is 14 residues long. Here the CDR3 DNA reads TGTGCCAGCAGCTCCAGGGCGGGCACAGATACGCAGTATTTT. This gives the protein CASSSRAGTDTQYF. Full variable domain (remainder filled in from reference TRBV11-2 and TRBJ2-3): EAGVAQSPRYKIIEKRQSVAFWCNPISGHATLYWYQQILGQGPKLLIQFQNNGVVDDSQLPKDRFSAERLKGVDSTLKIQPAKLEDSAVYLCASSSRAGTDTQYFGPGTRLTVL.

This chain joins TRBV5-1 and TRBJ2-7, with 7 positions matching TRBD1. The CDR3 covers 13 residues. V lost 0 bases, J lost 7 bases, and 4 bases stayed unmatched. Germline assignment: CDR1 SGHRS and CDR2 YFSETQ. CDR3 region: CASSLADRPEQYF. In nucleotides, the CDR3 is TGCGCCAGCAGCTTGGCGGACAGGCCGGAGCAGTACTTC.

This chain uses TRBV5-1 with TRBJ2-2, with D possibly being TRBD2 (5 bases). The CDR3 contains 15 residues. Trimming stripped 0 bases from V and 0 bases from J, with 6 bases between. Germline V gives CDR1 SGHRS, CDR2 YFSETQ. The CDR3 is CASSLEGANTGELFF. The CDR3 coding sequence is TGCGCCAGCAGCTTGGAGGGAGCGAACACCGGGGAGCTGTTTTTT.

This rearrangement joins TRBV5-1 to TRBJ2-1; 7 positions agree with TRBD1. The CDR3 extends over 18 amino acids. CDR1 and CDR2 from the germline V gene are SGHRS and YFSETQ. Germline trimming cut 1 base from V and 5 bases from J; bases unmatched to any gene: 15. The CDR3 nucleotides are TGCGCCAGCAGCTTGCGGATGATTCAAGGGACAGCCAACAATGAGCAGTTCTTC. The encoded protein is CASSLRMIQGTANNEQFF.

The chain is built from TRBV7-2 and TRBJ2-5; D may be TRBD2 (5 bases). The CDR3 spans 15 residues. The V gene lost 1 base and the J gene lost 2 bases, with 11 bases spanning the gap. The germline V gene encodes CDR1 SGHTA and CDR2 FQGNSA. This CDR3 is CASSLGLPSQETQYF. Written as DNA, the CDR3 is TGTGCCAGCAGCTTAGGACTACCCTCTCAAGAGACCCAGTACTTC.